This T cell receptor beta chain was sequenced during a study of beta chain features in type 1 diabetes. Study-wide background: Across the samples, some 99 million sorted cells were examined in total.

As for this clone: Antigen specificity is unknown.

Reverse transcription of all isolated RNA meant that expressed TCRB transcripts were sequenced. TCRdb keeps only in-frame clones here, not all; method: immunoSEQ multiplex PCR. Of under 200,000 clones listed, 6.5% to 8.5% are singletons. This CDR3 region has 17 residues. The germline CDR1 and CDR2 sequences are SGHAT and FQNNGV. Trimming removed 5 bases from V and 6 bases from J; junction bases left unmatched: 7. Every single donor gave one heparinised blood draw, and these averaged about 120 mL. Findings and limits, study-wide: All four CD4+ subsets from Type 1 diabetes patients carried moderately but significantly shorter TCRB CDR3s. Among patients, naive, central memory and Treg TCRB repertoires appeared more similar than among healthy donors.

The sample taken for sequencing was central memory CD4+ T cells from blood. The source of this sequence is a woman under 30 with type 1 diabetes. The V call is TRBV11-2, the J call TRBJ2-1; 16 bases align to TRBD2. CDR3 residues: CASSPGTSGRAVNEQFF. CDR3 in DNA: TGTGCCAGCAGCCCCGGGACTAGCGGGAGGGCCGTCAATGAGCAGTTCTTC.